Below are 13 T cell receptor beta chains sequenced from a single sample in a study of blood T cell repertoires in COVID-19. Data came from immunoSEQ multiplex PCR; TCRdb stores just in-frame clones and leaves some out. There are tens of thousands of clones in the sample; roughly 80% occur only once, and around 30% lies in the top ten. Source material: peripheral blood. All receptors derive from a woman between 65 and 79 years old with acute or convalescent COVID-19.

The chain couples TRBV19 to TRBJ1-3; D perhaps matches TRBD1 (5 bases). Germline-derived CDR1 and CDR2 are LNHDA and SQIVND (reference sequence). V gave up 6 bases and J gave up 1 base, with 16 bases separating them. The CDR3 covers 16 residues. This chain's CDR3 is CASSLGQVVSGNTIYF. CDR3 bases: TGTGCCAGTAGCCTGGGGCAGGTGGTTTCTGGAAACACCATATATTTT.

The chain has TRBV7-8 and TRBJ2-5; a possible D gene is TRBD2 (6 bases). Between the trimmed V and J ends, which lost 3 bases and 5 bases, there was a span of 10 bases. The CDR3 runs to 13 residues. Germline values: CDR1 SGHVS, CDR2 FQNEAQ. CDR3: CASSFGGWETQYF. Here the CDR3 DNA reads TGTGCCAGCAGCTTTGGAGGGTGGGAGACCCAGTACTTC. Drawing the rest from reference TRBV7-8 and TRBJ2-5, the complete variable domain is GAGVSQSPRYKVAKRGQDVALRCDPISGHVSLFWYQQALGQGPEFLTYFQNEAQLDKSGLPSDRFFAERPEGSVSTLKIQRTQQEDSAVYLCASSFGGWETQYFGPGTRLLVL.

This chain joins TRBV11-2 and TRBJ2-3, with D maybe TRBD2 (5 bases). Germline CDR1 is SGHAT and CDR2 is FQNNGV. CDR3 length equals 14 residues. V lost 4 bases and J 1 base, leaving 9 bases between the germline ends. The CDR3 DNA follows: TGTGCCAGCAGCTCCGGGATGGGCACAGATACGCAGTATTTT. As protein: CASSSGMGTDTQYF.

This sequence joins TRBV5-6 and TRBJ2-2, with TRBD2 as a possible D gene (5 bases). From germline, CDR1 is SGHDT and CDR2 YYEEEE. The CDR3 contains 16 residues. V shed 0 bases and J shed 4 bases, with 13 bases lying between them. As DNA, the CDR3 is TGTGCCAGCAGCTTGGGGGCTAGCTCGAGCACCGGGGAGCTGTTTTTT. Translated, it gives CASSLGASSSTGELFF.

This clone occurred once. The chain links TRBV6-5 to TRBJ1-2; D call uncertain. V was cut by 7 bases and J by 4 bases, with 19 bases left in between. The CDR3 length is 15 residues. Germline CDR1 MNHEY, CDR2 SVGAGI. The CDR3 DNA follows: TGTGCCAGCAAAAGTAGAGGGTTTATGCTCTATGGCTACACCTTC. This gives the protein CASKSRGFMLYGYTF.

This clone was seen many times. J is TRBJ1-1 and V is TRBV5-1; D perhaps matches TRBD1 (6 bases). V was cut by 3 bases and J by 4 bases, with 10 bases left in between. The CDR3 covers 13 residues. The germline V gene encodes CDR1 SGHRS and CDR2 YFSETQ. The CDR3 sequence is CASSSLQGTEAFF. CDR3 bases: TGCGCCAGCAGCTCTCTACAGGGCACTGAAGCTTTCTTT.

The chain is built from TRBV7-6 and TRBJ1-1, with 7 nucleotides matching TRBD1. CDR1 and CDR2 from the germline V gene are SGHVS and FNYEAQ. V trimming: 2 bases; J trimming: 7 bases; junction bases outside the gene matches: 7. CDR3 length: 14 amino acids. CDR3 loop: CASSLSGRDSEAFF. The CDR3, as DNA: TGTGCCAGCAGCTTAAGTGGTAGGGACAGTGAAGCTTTCTTT.

The chain couples TRBV7-8 to TRBJ2-7; the match to TRBD2 covers 13 bases. With V trimmed by 5 bases and J by 2 bases, 3 bases remained unmatched. The CDR3 covers 15 residues. From germline, CDR1 is SGHVS and CDR2 FQNEAQ. CDR3 in amino acids: CASSPGLAGTYEQYF. CDR3 bases: TGTGCCAGCAGCCCGGGACTAGCGGGAACCTACGAGCAGTACTTC.

The chain has TRBV4-3 and TRBJ1-2, with TRBD1 identical over 7 bases. With V trimmed by 4 bases and J by 8 bases, 13 bases remained unmatched. Germline V CDR1 and CDR2: LGHNA, YSLEER. This CDR3 spans 15 amino acids. The CDR3 here is CASSPGQATFEGYTF. The DNA of the CDR3 is TGCGCCAGCAGCCCAGGACAGGCCACCTTTGAGGGCTACACCTTC.

CDR3 loop: CASDRGNQPQHF. In DNA, the CDR3 is TGTGCCAGCGACAGGGGTAATCAGCCCCAGCATTTT. The rearrangement links TRBV2 to TRBJ1-5, with 8 bases identical to TRBD1. The CDR3 is 12 amino acids. The germline V gene encodes CDR1 SNHLY and CDR2 FYNNEI. V shed 8 bases, J shed 4 bases, and the junction held 1 base outside the gene matches.

The chain links TRBV27 to TRBJ2-1; no clear D gene. The CDR3 runs 14 residues. V lost 5 bases and J 10 bases, leaving 18 bases between the germline ends. Germline assignment: CDR1 MNHEY and CDR2 SMNVEV (reference sequence). The CDR3 region has the DNA TGTGCCAGCAGTCCGACCCTTTCCCTAGTGGAGCAGTTCTTC. This encodes CASSPTLSLVEQFF.

The rearrangement uses TRBV7-2 and TRBJ1-6; D is perhaps TRBD1 (5 bases). The germline V and J ends were trimmed by 5 bases and 10 bases, with 18 bases remaining between them. CDR3 length equals 15 residues. The germline gives CDR1 SGHTA, CDR2 FQGNSA. The CDR3 is CASSPPAGLGSPLHF. The CDR3, as DNA: TGTGCCAGCAGCCCCCCCGCAGGGTTGGGGTCACCCCTCCACTTT.

This clone has just a few counts. The V gene is TRBV18, the J gene TRBJ1-6; 7 bases map to TRBD1. CDR1 is KGHSH and CDR2 is LQKENI in the germline V gene. The CDR3 is 17 residues long. After removal of 2 bases from V and 5 bases from J, the junction contained 9 bases not matched to a gene. The CDR3 nucleotides read TGTGCCAGCTCACCAGTTAAGGTGGGGACAGATAATTCACCCCTCCACTTT. The encoded protein is CASSPVKVGTDNSPLHF.